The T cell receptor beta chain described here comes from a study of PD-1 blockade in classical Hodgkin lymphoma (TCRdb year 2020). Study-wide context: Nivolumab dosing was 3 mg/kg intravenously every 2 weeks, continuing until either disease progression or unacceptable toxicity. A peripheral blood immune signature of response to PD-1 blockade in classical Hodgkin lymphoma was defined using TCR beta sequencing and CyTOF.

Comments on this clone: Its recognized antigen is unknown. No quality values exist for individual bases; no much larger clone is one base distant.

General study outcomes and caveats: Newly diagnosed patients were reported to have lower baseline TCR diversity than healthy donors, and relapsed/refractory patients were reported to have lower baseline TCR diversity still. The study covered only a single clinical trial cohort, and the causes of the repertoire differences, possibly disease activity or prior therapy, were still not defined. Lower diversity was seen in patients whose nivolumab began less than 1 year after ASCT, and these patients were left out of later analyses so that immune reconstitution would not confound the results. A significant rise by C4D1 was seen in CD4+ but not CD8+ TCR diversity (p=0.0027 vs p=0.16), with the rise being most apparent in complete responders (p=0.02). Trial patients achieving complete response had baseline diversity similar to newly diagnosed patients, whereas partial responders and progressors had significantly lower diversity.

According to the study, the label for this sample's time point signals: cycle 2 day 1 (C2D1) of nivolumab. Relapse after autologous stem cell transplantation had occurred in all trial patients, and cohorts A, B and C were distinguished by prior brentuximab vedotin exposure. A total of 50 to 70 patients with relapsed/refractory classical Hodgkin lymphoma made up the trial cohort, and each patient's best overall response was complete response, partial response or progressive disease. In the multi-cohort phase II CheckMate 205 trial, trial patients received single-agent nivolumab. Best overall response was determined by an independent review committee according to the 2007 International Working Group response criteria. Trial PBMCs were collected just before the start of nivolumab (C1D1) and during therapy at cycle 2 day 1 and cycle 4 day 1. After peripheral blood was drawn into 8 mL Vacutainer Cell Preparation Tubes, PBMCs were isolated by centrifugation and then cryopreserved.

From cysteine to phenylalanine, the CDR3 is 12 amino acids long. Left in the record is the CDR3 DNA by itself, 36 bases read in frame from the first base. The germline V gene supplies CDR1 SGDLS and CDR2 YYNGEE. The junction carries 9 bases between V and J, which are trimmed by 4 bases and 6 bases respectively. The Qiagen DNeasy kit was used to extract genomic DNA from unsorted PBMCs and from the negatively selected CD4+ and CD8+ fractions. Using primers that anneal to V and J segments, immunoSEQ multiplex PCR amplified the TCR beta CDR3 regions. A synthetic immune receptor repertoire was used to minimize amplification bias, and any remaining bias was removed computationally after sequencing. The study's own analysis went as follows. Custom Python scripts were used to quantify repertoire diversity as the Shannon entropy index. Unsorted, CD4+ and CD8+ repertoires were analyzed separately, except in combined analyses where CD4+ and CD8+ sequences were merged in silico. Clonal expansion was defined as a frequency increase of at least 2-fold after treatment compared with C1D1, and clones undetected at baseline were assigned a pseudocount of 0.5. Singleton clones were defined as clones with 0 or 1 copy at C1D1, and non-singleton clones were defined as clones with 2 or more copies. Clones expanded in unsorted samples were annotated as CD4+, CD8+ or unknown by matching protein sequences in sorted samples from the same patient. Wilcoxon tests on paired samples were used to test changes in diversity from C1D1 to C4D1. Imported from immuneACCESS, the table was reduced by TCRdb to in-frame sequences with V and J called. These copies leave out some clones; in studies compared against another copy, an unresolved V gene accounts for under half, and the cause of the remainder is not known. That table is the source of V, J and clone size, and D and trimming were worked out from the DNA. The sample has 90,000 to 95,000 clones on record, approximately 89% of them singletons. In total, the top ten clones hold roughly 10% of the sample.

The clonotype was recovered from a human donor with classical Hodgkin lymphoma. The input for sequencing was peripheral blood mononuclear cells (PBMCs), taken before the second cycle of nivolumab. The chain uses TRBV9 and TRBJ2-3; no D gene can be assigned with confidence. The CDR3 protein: CASSFQQDTQYF. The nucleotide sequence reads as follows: TGTGCCAGCAGCTTCCAGCAGGATACGCAGTATTTT.